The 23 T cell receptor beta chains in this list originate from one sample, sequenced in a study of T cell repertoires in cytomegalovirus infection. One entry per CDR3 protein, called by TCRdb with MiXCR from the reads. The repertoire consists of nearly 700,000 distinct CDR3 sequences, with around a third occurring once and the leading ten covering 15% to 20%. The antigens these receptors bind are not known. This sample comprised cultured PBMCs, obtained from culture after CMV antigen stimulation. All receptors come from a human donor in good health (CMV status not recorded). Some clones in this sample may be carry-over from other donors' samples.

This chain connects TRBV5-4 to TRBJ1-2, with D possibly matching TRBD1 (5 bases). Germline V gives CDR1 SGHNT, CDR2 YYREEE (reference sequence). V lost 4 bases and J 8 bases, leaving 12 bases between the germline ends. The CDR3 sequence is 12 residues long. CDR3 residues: CASSPAGFGYTF. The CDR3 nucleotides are TGTGCCAGCAGCCCTGCAGGGTTCGGCTACACCTTC.

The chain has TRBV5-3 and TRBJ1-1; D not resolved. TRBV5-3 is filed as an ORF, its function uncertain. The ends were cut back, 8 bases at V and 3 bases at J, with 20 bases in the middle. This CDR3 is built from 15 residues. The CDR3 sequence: CASSPDPVADTEAFF. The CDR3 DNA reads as TGTGCCAGCAGCCCGGACCCGGTCGCTGACACTGAAGCTTTCTTT.

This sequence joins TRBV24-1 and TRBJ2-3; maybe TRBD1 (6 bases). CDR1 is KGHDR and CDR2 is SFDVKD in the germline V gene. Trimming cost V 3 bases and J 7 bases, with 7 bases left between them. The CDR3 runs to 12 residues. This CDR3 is CATSDTGHTQYF. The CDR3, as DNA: TGTGCCACCAGTGATACAGGGCATACGCAGTATTTT.

The CDR3 reads CASSSNRELSSYNSPLHF. CDR3 DNA sequence: TGTGCCAGCAGTAGTAACAGAGAGCTGAGCTCCTATAATTCACCCCTCCACTTT. V usage is TRBV6-1 and J usage is TRBJ1-6; D not certain. CDR3 size: 18 residues. Germline V gives CDR1 MNHNS, CDR2 SASEGT. Trimming cost V 5 bases and J 0 bases, with 17 bases left between them.

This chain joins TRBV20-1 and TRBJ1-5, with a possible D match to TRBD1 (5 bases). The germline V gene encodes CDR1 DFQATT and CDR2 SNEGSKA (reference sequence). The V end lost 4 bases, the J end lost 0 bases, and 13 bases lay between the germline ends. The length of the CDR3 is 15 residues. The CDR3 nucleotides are TGCAGTGCTACCCAGGGATTCTATAGCAATCAGCCCCAGCATTTT. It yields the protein CSATQGFYSNQPQHF.

The CDR3 loop is CASSFPPLNTEAFF. CDR3 coding DNA: TGTGCCAGCAGTTTCCCCCCTTTGAACACTGAAGCTTTCTTT. The chain carries TRBV12-3 or TRBV12-4 and TRBJ1-1; unclear D gene. V was cut by 3 bases and J by 0 bases, with 8 bases left in between. This CDR3 is 14 amino acids long.

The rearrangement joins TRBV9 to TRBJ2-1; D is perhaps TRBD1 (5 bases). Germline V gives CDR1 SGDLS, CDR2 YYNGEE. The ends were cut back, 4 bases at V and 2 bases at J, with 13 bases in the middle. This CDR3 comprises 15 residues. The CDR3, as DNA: TGTGCCAGCAGCCCGCCGTCCAGGGCCTACAATGAGCAGTTCTTC. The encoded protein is CASSPPSRAYNEQFF.

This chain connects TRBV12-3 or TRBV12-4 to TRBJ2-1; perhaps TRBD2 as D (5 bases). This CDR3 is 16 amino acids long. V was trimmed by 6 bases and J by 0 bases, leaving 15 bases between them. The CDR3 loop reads CASSQPEGSSYNEQFF. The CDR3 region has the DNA TGTGCCAGCAGCCAACCAGAAGGGAGCTCCTACAATGAGCAGTTCTTC.

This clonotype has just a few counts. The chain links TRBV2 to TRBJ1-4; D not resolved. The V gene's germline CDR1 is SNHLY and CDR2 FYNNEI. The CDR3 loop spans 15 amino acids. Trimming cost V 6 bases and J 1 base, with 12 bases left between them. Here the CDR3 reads CASSKLGLTNEKLFF. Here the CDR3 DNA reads TGTGCCAGCAGCAAACTAGGGTTAACTAATGAAAAACTGTTTTTT.

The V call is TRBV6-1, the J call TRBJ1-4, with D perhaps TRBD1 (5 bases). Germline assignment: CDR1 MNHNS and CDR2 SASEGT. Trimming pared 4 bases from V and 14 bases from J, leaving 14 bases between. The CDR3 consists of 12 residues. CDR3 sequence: CASSGNDGTLFF. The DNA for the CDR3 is TGTGCCAGCAGTGGCAACGACGGGACTCTGTTTTTT.

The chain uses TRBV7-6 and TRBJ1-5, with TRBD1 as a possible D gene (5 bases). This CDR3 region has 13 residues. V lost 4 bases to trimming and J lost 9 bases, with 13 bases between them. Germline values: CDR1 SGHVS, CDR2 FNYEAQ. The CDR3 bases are TGTGCCAGCAGCTCGCGATCCGGGGGGCCCCAGCATTTT. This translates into CASSSRSGGPQHF.

This CDR3 is CASSWGLAGGSYNEQFF. Written as DNA, the CDR3 is TGTGCCAGCAGTTGGGGACTAGCGGGGGGATCCTACAATGAGCAGTTCTTC. The chain couples TRBV12-3 or TRBV12-4 to TRBJ2-1, with 15 positions matching TRBD2. CDR3 size: 17 residues. With V trimmed by 4 bases and J by 1 base, 2 bases remained unmatched.

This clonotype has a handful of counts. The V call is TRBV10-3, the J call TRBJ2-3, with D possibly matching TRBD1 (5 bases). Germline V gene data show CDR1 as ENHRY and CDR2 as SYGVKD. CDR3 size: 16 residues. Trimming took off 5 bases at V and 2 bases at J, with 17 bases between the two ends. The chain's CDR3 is CAISRSDKDITDTQYF. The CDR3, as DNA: TGTGCCATCAGTCGTTCGGACAAGGATATCACAGATACGCAGTATTTT.

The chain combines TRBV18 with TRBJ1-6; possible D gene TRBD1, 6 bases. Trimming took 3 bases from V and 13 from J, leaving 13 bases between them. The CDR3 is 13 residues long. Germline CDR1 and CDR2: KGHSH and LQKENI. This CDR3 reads CASSPGASWPLHF. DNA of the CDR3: TGTGCCAGCTCACCGGGGGCTAGTTGGCCCCTCCACTTT.

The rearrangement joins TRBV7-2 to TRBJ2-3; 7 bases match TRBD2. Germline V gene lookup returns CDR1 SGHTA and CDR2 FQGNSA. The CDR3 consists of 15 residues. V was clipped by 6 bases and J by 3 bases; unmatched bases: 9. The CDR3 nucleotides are TGTGCCAGCAGAGGAGGGAGGGCCCTTACAGATACGCAGTATTTT. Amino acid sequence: CASRGGRALTDTQYF.

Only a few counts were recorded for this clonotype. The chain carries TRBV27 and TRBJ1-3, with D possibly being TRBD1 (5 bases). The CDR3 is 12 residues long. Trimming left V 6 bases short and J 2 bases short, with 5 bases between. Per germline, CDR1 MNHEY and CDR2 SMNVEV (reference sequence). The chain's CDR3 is CASRGPGNTIYF. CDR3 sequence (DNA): TGTGCCAGCAGGGGGCCTGGAAACACCATATATTTT.

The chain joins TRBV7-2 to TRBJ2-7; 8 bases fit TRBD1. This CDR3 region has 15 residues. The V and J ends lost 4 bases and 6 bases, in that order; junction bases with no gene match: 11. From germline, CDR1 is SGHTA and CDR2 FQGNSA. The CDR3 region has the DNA TGTGCCAGCAGCTGGCAGGGCAGGGGGCAAGGCGAGCAGTACTTC. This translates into CASSWQGRGQGEQYF. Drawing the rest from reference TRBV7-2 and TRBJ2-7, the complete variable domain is GAGVSQSPSNKVTEKGKDVELRCDPISGHTALYWYRQSLGQGLEFLIYFQGNSAPDKSGLPSDRFSAERTGGSVSTLTIQRTQQEDSAVYLCASSWQGRGQGEQYFGPGTRLTVT.

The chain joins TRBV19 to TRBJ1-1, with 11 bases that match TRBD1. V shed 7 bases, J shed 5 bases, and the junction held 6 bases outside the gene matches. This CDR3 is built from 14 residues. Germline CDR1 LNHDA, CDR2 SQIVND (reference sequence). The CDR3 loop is CASTTDRGRTEAFF. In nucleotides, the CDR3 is TGTGCCAGTACTACGGACAGGGGGCGGACTGAAGCTTTCTTT.

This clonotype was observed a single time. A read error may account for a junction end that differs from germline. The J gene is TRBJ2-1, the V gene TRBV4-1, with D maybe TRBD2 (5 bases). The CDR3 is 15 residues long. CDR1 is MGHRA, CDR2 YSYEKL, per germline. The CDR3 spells CASSQGRFSYNAQFF. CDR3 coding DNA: TGCGCCAGCAGCCAAGGGAGGTTCTCCTACAATGCGCAGTTCTTC.

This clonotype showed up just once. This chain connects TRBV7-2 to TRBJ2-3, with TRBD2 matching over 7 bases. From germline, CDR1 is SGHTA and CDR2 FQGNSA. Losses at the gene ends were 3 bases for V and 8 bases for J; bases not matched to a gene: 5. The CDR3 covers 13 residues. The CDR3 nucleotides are TGTGCCAGCAGCTTGGGGGGGACGATTACGCAGTATTTT. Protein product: CASSLGGTITQYF.

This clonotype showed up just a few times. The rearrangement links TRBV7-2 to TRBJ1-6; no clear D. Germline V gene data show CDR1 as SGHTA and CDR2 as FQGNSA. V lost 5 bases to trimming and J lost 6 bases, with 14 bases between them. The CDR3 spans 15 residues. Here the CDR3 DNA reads TGTGCCAGCAGCCCTACGGGGTTGGGTAATTCACCCCTCCACTTT. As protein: CASSPTGLGNSPLHF. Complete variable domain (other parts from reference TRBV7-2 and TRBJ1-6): GAGVSQSPSNKVTEKGKDVELRCDPISGHTALYWYRQSLGQGLEFLIYFQGNSAPDKSGLPSDRFSAERTGGSVSTLTIQRTQQEDSAVYLCASSPTGLGNSPLHFGNGTRLTVT.

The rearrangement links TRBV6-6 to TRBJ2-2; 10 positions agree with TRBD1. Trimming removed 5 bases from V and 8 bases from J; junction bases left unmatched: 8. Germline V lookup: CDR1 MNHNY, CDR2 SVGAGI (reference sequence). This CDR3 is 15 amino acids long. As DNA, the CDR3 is TGTGCCAGCAGTCTCGACAGGGGGCGGGGAGGGGAGCTGTTTTTT. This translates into CASSLDRGRGGELFF.

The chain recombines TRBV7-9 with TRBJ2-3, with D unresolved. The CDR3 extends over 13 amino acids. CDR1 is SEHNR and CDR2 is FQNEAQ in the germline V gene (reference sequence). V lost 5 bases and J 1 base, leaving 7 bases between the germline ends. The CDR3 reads CASSRAGTDTQYF. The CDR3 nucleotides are TGTGCCAGCAGCCGGGCCGGCACAGATACGCAGTATTTT.